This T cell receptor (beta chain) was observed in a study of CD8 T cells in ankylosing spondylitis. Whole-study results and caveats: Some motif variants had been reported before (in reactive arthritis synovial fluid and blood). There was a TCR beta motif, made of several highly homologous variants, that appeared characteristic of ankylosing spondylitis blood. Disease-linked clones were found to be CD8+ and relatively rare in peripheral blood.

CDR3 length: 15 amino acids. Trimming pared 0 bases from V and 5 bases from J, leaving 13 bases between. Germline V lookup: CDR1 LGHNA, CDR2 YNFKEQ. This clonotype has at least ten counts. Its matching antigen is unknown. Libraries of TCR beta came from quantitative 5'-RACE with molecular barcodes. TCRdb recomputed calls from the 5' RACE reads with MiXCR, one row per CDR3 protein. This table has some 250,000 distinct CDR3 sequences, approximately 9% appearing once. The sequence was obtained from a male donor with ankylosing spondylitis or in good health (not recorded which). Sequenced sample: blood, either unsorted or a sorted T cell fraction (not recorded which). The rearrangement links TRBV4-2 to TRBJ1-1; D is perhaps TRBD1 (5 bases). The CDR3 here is CASSQDEGRSTEAFF. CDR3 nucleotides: TGTGCCAGCAGCCAAGACGAGGGGAGGAGTACTGAAGCTTTCTTT.